Presented here are 11 T cell receptor beta chains from one specimen sequenced in a study of cytomegalovirus exposure and HLA in healthy donors. Both 60 Vbeta primers and 13 Jbeta primers went into the PCR. Clones were sequenced by immunoSEQ multiplex PCR, and TCRdb holds only the in-frame ones, with some missing. The sample has some 130,000 clones, approximately 61% seen once. Specimen: PBMCs. These receptors were obtained from a human donor in good health.

The V and J genes are TRBV21-1 and TRBJ2-2; the table's D call TRBD2 went unverified against the DNA. TRBV21-1 is an annotated pseudogene. The CDR3 runs 17 residues. CDR3 protein: CASSNLSGDPNTGELFF. CDR3 DNA sequence: TGTGCCAGCAGCAATCTATCGGGGGACCCGAACACCGGGGAGCTGTTTTTT.

V gene TRBV7-2 combines with J gene TRBJ2-7, with D perhaps matching TRBD1 (8 bases). V lost 6 bases to trimming and J lost 1 base, with 16 bases between them. The CDR3 length is 15 residues. CDR1 and CDR2 from the germline V gene are SGHTA and FQGNSA. CDR3 sequence reads: CASSPDRGLSYEQYF. CDR3 sequence (DNA): TGTGCCAGCAGTCCCGACAGGGGACTATCCTACGAGCAGTACTTC.

The chain is built from TRBV6-5 and TRBJ2-7, with a tentative D call TRBD2 (5 bases). The CDR3 is made up of 14 amino acids. Trimming removed 5 bases from V and 2 bases from J, with 13 bases in between. Germline V CDR1 and CDR2: MNHEY, SVGAGI. CDR3 sequence reads: CASSEYTAAYEQYF. In DNA form, the CDR3 reads TGTGCCAGCAGTGAGTACACAGCGGCCTACGAGCAGTACTTC.

The chain recombines TRBV6-5 with TRBJ1-5, with a weak D call TRBD1 (5 bases). V lost 3 bases to trimming and J lost 4 bases, with 7 bases between them. Germline V gene sequence: CDR1 MNHEY, CDR2 SVGAGI. The CDR3 covers 13 residues. The CDR3 nucleotides are TGTGCCAGCAGTTATGGGGGGAATCAGCCCCAGCATTTT. Encoded protein: CASSYGGNQPQHF.

V usage is TRBV19 and J usage is TRBJ1-1; 9 positions agree with TRBD1. The CDR3 is 12 residues long. Trimming cost V 7 bases and J 8 bases; bases outside gene matches: 5. Germline-derived CDR1 and CDR2 are LNHDA and SQIVND (reference sequence). The CDR3 DNA reads as TGTGCCAGTAATGGGGACAGGGCAGAAGCTTTCTTT. Translation gives CASNGDRAEAFF.

The rearrangement uses TRBV11-3 and TRBJ1-6; no firm D call. V shed 5 bases and J shed 14 bases, with 13 bases lying between them. Germline V lookup: CDR1 SGHNT, CDR2 YENEEA. The CDR3 consists of 12 residues. The CDR3: CASSSTLGSLHF. The DNA of the CDR3 is TGTGCCAGCAGCAGTACTCTCGGTTCCCTCCACTTT. Supplemented by reference TRBV11-3 and TRBJ1-6, the full variable domain reads EAGVVQSPRYKIIEKKQPVAFWCNPISGHNTLYWYLQNLGQGPELLIRYENEEAVDDSQLPKDRFSAERLKGVDSTLKIQPAELGDSAVYLCASSSTLGSLHFGNGTRLTVT.

The gene calls are TRBV29-1 and TRBJ1-1, with unresolved D. Looked up from germline, CDR1 is SQVTM and CDR2 is ANQGSEA. The CDR3 extends over 15 amino acids. The V gene lost 3 bases and the J gene lost 1 base, with 15 bases spanning the gap. The CDR3 nucleotides read TGCAGCGTTGAGAGTCCGGAAACGGGGAACACTGAAGCTTTCTTT. This codes for CSVESPETGNTEAFF.

This clone was picked up a small number of times. V gene TRBV2 combines with J gene TRBJ2-5; 7 bases map to TRBD2. Germline V CDR1 and CDR2: SNHLY, FYNNEI. Trimming took 7 bases from V and 10 from J; bases not matched to a gene: 6. This CDR3 has 11 residues. This CDR3 is CASTGRGDQYF. CDR3 bases: TGTGCCAGCACTGGTCGGGGGGACCAGTACTTC.

The chain combines TRBV4-3 with TRBJ2-1, with D possibly being TRBD2 (7 bases). V was pared by 0 bases and J by 0 bases, with 12 bases between. Germline-derived CDR1 and CDR2 are LGHNA and YSLEER. The CDR3 contains 17 residues. The CDR3 spells CASSQDLGGGSYNEQFF. The CDR3 DNA sequence: TGCGCCAGCAGCCAAGATCTGGGAGGGGGCTCCTACAATGAGCAGTTCTTC.

This sequence joins TRBV5-4 and TRBJ1-5; 8 nucleotides match TRBD1. The CDR3 spans 17 residues. Trimming took 4 bases from V and 4 from J; bases not matched to a gene: 13. The germline CDR1 and CDR2 sequences are SGHNT and YYREEE (reference sequence). The CDR3 DNA reads TGTGCCAGCAGCCCCGCTCGGACAGGGTTGGGGAATCAGCCCCAGCATTTT. Translated: CASSPARTGLGNQPQHF.

Concerning this clone itself: A read error may produce the germline difference seen at one junction end. Other DNA variants within this sample encode the same CDR3. The chain joins TRBV29-1 to TRBJ2-3; TRBD1 matches at 11 bases. Germline V CDR1 and CDR2: SQVTM, ANQGSEA. This CDR3 comprises 14 residues. This CDR3 is CSVAPGQGADTQYF. CDR3 DNA sequence: TGTAGCGTTGCCCCGGGACAGGGGGCAGATACGCAGTATTTT.